This TCR beta chain was profiled in a study of beta chain features in type 1 diabetes. Study-level results: A PCR bias possibly favoring shorter templates would apply equally to patients and controls. Naive, central memory and Treg TCRB repertoires appeared more alike in patients than in healthy donors.

The germline gives CDR1 SGHRS, CDR2 YFSETQ. The CDR3 consists of 17 residues. V dropped 0 bases and J dropped 6 bases, with 20 bases sitting between them. Expressed TCRB transcripts were sequenced, since all the RNA that had been isolated was reverse transcribed. Sequenced by immunoSEQ multiplex PCR; TCRdb stores in-frame clones only, minus some. There are over 700,000 clones in the sample; about a sixth occur only once, and 0.02% to 0.03% lies in the top ten. This clone was counted between two and nine times. Antigen unknown. Cell sorting via CD45RO/CCR7/CD25/CD127/CD95/CD27 was performed to obtain CD4+ naive, central memory, regulatory and stem cell-like memory cells.

The chain couples TRBV5-1 to TRBJ2-3; D unresolved. The sample comprised naive CD4+ T cells from blood. This sequence originates from a woman between 18 and 29 years old in good health. In nucleotides, the CDR3 is TGCGCCAGCAGCTTGGCCAGAACCCTTTTAATGCGGGATACGCAGTATTTT. Amino acids: CASSLARTLLMRDTQYF.